This record looks at one T cell receptor beta chain sequence and its context. Its matching antigen is unknown. V was pared by 0 bases and J by 5 bases, with 8 bases between. The length of the CDR3 is 14 residues. Germline V gives CDR1 ENHRY, CDR2 SYGVKD. TCRdb used MiXCR to reprocess the RT-PCR reads, holding one entry per CDR3 protein. Found here are about 650,000 distinct CDR3 sequences, more than 15% of them singletons; the top ten hold 9.5% to 13%. The source of the sample is a study of response to subunit inactivated influenza vaccine. General study findings and limits: Authors suggested each seasonal flu vaccination may recruit only limited numbers of new T cells.

The source was PBMCs from blood, collected approximately 13 days after vaccination. This sequence joins TRBV10-3 and TRBJ1-3; no firm D call. This sequence was found in a man aged 50-60 years who received an inactivated influenza vaccine. The CDR3, as DNA: TGTGCCATCAGTGAGTCGCGAACACGAAACACCATATATTTT. Its protein product is CAISESRTRNTIYF.